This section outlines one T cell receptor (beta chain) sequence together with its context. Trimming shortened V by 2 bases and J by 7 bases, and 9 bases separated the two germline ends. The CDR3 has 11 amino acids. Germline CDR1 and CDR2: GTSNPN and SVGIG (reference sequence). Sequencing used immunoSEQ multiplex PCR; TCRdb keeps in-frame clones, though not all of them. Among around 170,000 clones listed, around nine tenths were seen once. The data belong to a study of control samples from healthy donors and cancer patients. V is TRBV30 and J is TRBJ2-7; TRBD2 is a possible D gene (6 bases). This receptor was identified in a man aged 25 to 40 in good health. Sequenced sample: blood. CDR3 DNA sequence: TGTGCCTGGAGTAACCGGGGGGAGCAGTACTTC. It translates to CAWSNRGEQYF.